This TCR beta chain was captured by sequencing in a study of cytomegalovirus exposure and HLA in healthy donors. Findings and limits, study-wide: Among TCR beta chains, those listed as cytomegalovirus-associated numbered about 160.

The PCR employed 60 Vbeta primers together with 13 Jbeta primers. The repertoire was sequenced with immunoSEQ multiplex PCR; TCRdb's copy has only in-frame clones and lacks some. This sample has 150,000 or so clones, with more than 60% found just once. CDR3 size: 12 residues. Germline lookup yields CDR1 MNHNS and CDR2 SASEGT. The V gene lost 6 bases and the J gene lost 4 bases, with 10 bases spanning the gap. As regards this clone: Antigen: not known.

The sequenced sample was PBMCs. The chain recombines TRBV6-1 with TRBJ2-7; D gene unclear. The source of this sequence is a woman between 45 and 60 years old in good health and CMV-seropositive. For the CDR3, the DNA is TGTGCCAGCAGCGCCGACATATACGAGCAGTACTTC. Its translation: CASSADIYEQYF.